This entry features one TCR beta chain sequence. The antigen this receptor binds is unknown. Base qualities were left out, and no much larger clone turns up one base away. TCR CDR3 regions were amplified from genomic DNA by multiplex PCR using the deep immunoSEQ assay. For each cell subset, the extracted genomic DNA was distributed evenly across all wells of several immunoSEQ 96-well plates, and each plate served as one replicate. For sorted subsets, each replicate PCR was loaded with about 0.2 ug genomic DNA, equivalent to about 30,000 T cell genomes. The purified libraries were quantified using a Qubit 3.0 fluorometer, sized with a Bioanalyzer 2100, and then quantified again using the KAPA Library Quantification kit. Every immunoSEQ 96-well plate was sequenced on a dedicated single-read 150-cycle Illumina NextSeq 550 flow cell. The study's own analysis went as follows. Because the immunoSEQ output included only junctional sequences and no quality scores, the filtering could not be the same as the filtering used for full-length reads. To assign V/J genes and CDR3, sequences were annotated using PyIR, a Python wrapper for IgBLAST v1.9, with IMGT germline references. Reads were filtered out if the reads had weak V/J assignments (E-value above 1e-6), no CDR3, stop codons, out-of-frame junctions, or ambiguous translated residues. A V3J clonotype was defined by an identical inferred V gene, J gene, and CDR3 amino acid sequence. Percentage overlap between repertoires was calculated by dividing the number of shared unique clonotypes by the size of the smaller repertoire. Richness of each repertoire was evaluated using RTK rarefaction, the Chao1 estimator, and Recon v2.1 estimates of unobserved clonotypes. Generation probabilities were computed with OLGA for all TCRbeta clonotypes obtained by the gDNA method from several donors. The source is immuneACCESS, and TCRdb retained only in-frame sequences with V and J called. Part of the clones is not carried over; for the studies checked, unresolved V genes explain less than half of this, and the remainder is unexplained. The V and J calls and clone size are taken from that table; D and trimming were inferred from the DNA. The sample table records about 230,000 clones; 65% of these occur just once. The ten largest account for 11% of the sample.

The data belong to a study of shared clonotypes between healthy human individuals (dated by TCRdb to the early 2020s). Regarding the complete study: Two women and a few men aged 18 to 49 years were included in the cohort. Leukapheresis yielded between about 0.94 and 10 billion PBMCs per donor. To increase sequencing depth and limit assay-specific biases, different laboratories used diverse techniques to prepare libraries and sequence TCR repertoires. To estimate repertoire size and how much clonotype sharing occurs between individuals, the study deeply sequenced the blood TCR repertoires of five or six healthy adults. Per donor, three plates each were used for CD4 naive and CD4 memory, two for CD8 naive, and one for CD8 memory.

The study at large found these results: Estimated clonotype richness was generally larger for naive than for memory subsets. Only blood was sampled, and tissue TCR repertoires likely differ from those in blood. Even with the large sequencing depth, rarefaction of the sorted-subset datasets indicated that sequencing was incomplete. Pairwise subsampling led to the expectation that sequencing depth would affect the degree of clonotype sharing among donors. Because the study included only a small number of donors, the genetic and exposure-history diversity represented was limited. Around 5% of naive CD4, 3.5% of naive CD8, approximately 2% of memory CD4, and about 0.4% of memory CD8 clonotypes were shared across several donors. Higher generation probabilities were observed for clonotypes shared by all four sorted-subset donors than for non-shared clonotypes.

Donors were healthy HIV-negative adults with no recently reported acute infections or vaccinations. Only Caucasian adults living in Nashville, Tennessee, USA were represented among the donors. CD4+ T cells were enriched by magnetic negative selection, after which naive cells were positively selected on CD45RA and the negative fraction was taken as the memory subset. Blood was obtained by leukapheresis, after which PBMCs were separated by Ficoll-Histopaque density gradient centrifugation and cryopreserved in liquid nitrogen vapor phase. Analytical flow cytometry was used to check the purity and quantity of each magnetically sorted T cell population. From each sorted fraction, genomic DNA was isolated and quantified by UV absorbance on a Nanodrop 2000c. The CDR3 spans 16 residues, from the cysteine through the phenylalanine. Just CDR3 DNA is preserved here, 48 bases in frame from base 1. The germline V and J ends show losses of 0 bases and 6 bases respectively, and no gene match explains 6 bases of the junction. The germline V gene specifies SGHRS as CDR1 and YFSETQ as CDR2.

This receptor was identified in a man in his thirties or forties in good health. The chain links TRBV5-1 with TRBJ2-7, and 13 junction bases match TRBD2. Sequenced sample: memory CD4+ T cells sorted from blood. The sample's cell subset or site label is to be understood as: CD45RA-negative fraction. CDR3 region: CASSLDTGLAGAEQYF. The sequenced DNA: TGCGCCAGCAGCTTGGATACTGGACTAGCGGGAGCCGAGCAGTACTTC.